These T cell receptor beta chains were read from a single sample in a study of vaccination and CD4 T cells after COVID-19. One entry per CDR3 protein, called by TCRdb with MiXCR from the PCR reads. The table shows some 16,000 distinct CDR3 sequences, with roughly 56% occurring only once. These TCRs are of unknown antigen specificity. Sequencing was performed on CD4+ T cells from blood, cultured in vitro. These receptors all stem from a human donor who had recovered from COVID-19. CDR3s include the opening cysteine and the closing phenylalanine or tryptophan. Fields, in order: D gene, V gene, J gene, clone size, CDR3 DNA, CDR3 protein. D genes are given only for firm matches. The size field is filled for only some rows; it gives once, few, many or a size class.

.,TRBV20-1,TRBJ1-5,.,TGCAGTGCTCTTGGACAGACGAATCAGCCCCAGCATTTT,CSALGQTNQPQHF
.,TRBV20-1,TRBJ1-1,few,TGCAGTGCTAGTAGGACTGGGGCCCCAGACACTGAAGCTTTCTTT,CSASRTGAPDTEAFF
.,TRBV18,TRBJ1-1,once,TGTGCCAGCTCACCAAGGGCTGTTCCGGGACCCTGGAACACTGAAGCTTTCTTT,CASSPRAVPGPWNTEAFF
TRBD1,TRBV7-9,TRBJ1-2,.,TGTGCCAGCAGCTTAGGGGGAACAGGGGGCGGCTACACCTTC,CASSLGGTGGGYTF
.,TRBV6-1,TRBJ2-1,.,TGTGCCAGCAGGGCCAGGGTTGGGGTTGAGCAGTTCTTC,CASRARVGVEQFF
.,TRBV5-4,TRBJ2-1,few,TGTGCCAGCACCGAACAGGGGGAGGGAAATGAGCAGTTCTTC,CASTEQGEGNEQFF
TRBD2,TRBV6-1,TRBJ2-3,.,TGTGCCAGCAGGATGACTAGCGGGAGGGTGGATACGCAGTATTTT,CASRMTSGRVDTQYF
TRBD2,TRBV27,TRBJ2-2,.,TGTGCCAGCAGACGACTAGCGGACTTAAACACCGGGGAGCTGTTTTTT,CASRRLADLNTGELFF
.,TRBV5-4,TRBJ1-5,few,TGTGCCAGCAGCTTGGCAGGAGGGGGTCAGCCCCAGCATTTT,CASSLAGGGQPQHF
.,TRBV20-1,TRBJ1-4,once,TGCAGTGCCAAGATCGGGGCAGGGCCTAATGAAAAACTGTTTTTT,CSAKIGAGPNEKLFF
.,TRBV18,TRBJ2-3,once,TGTGCCAGCTTCATGACAGCTAGCACAGATACGCAGTATTTT,CASFMTASTDTQYF
TRBD2,TRBV6-1,TRBJ2-5,few,TGTGCCAGCAGCCCGTGGGTTAGCGGGAGAGGAGAGACCCAGTACTTC,CASSPWVSGRGETQYF
.,TRBV6-1,TRBJ2-7,once,TGTGCCAGCAGTGATCCCGGGGCTCTGATTTGGGAGCAGTACTTC,CASSDPGALIWEQYF
.,TRBV5-4,TRBJ2-4,.,TGTGCCAGCAGCTTGGCCGGCTTGGAAAACATTCAGTACTTC,CASSLAGLENIQYF
.,TRBV27,TRBJ2-1,.,TGTGCCAGCAGTCCGCTTGGAGCGGGCCCTACGGATGAGCAGTTCTTC,CASSPLGAGPTDEQFF
TRBD1,TRBV12-3/TRBV12-4,TRBJ1-1,few,TGTGCCAGCAGCGACAGGGAGGGACTCGCTGAAGCTTTCTTT,CASSDREGLAEAFF
TRBD2,TRBV28,TRBJ2-7,once,TGTGCCAGCAGTCTACCTGTGGGAGCGGGGAACGTCGAGCAGTACTTC,CASSLPVGAGNVEQYF
.,TRBV12-3/TRBV12-4,TRBJ1-1,.,TGTGCCAGCAGCTTGGTCAGGGACACTGAAGCTTTCTTT,CASSLVRDTEAFF
TRBD1,TRBV27,TRBJ1-5,few,TGTGCCAGCAGTTATGCAGGGGGCGAGGTCCAGCCCCAGCATTTT,CASSYAGGEVQPQHF
TRBD1,TRBV7-7,TRBJ2-5,.,TGTGCTAGCAGCCTGACAGGGTCCCAAGAGACCCAGTACTTC,CASSLTGSQETQYF
.,TRBV19,TRBJ1-2,few,TGTGCCAGTAGTTTACAGGGTGTATATGGCTACACCTTC,CASSLQGVYGYTF
TRBD1,TRBV27,TRBJ2-7,.,TGTGCCAGCAGTTTAGCATCCGGCAGGGGGCTAGCCTACGAGCAGTACTTC,CASSLASGRGLAYEQYF
TRBD1,TRBV12-3/TRBV12-4,TRBJ1-5,.,TGTGCCAGCAGCCGGACAGGATTAAGCAATCAGCCCCAGCATTTT,CASSRTGLSNQPQHF